The 9 T cell receptor beta chains reported below all come from one sample, sequenced in a study of cytomegalovirus exposure and HLA in healthy donors. Both 60 Vbeta primers and 13 Jbeta primers went into the PCR. Method: immunoSEQ multiplex PCR; TCRdb's copy keeps in-frame clones and lacks some. Of 120,000 to 150,000 clones listed, about 80% are singletons. Input material: PBMCs. These receptors all stem from a man aged 40-55 years in good health and CMV-seropositive.

The CDR3 nucleotides are TGTGCCAGCAGGCTCTCCGGGACTGTATCCTACAATGAGCAGTTCTTC. Translating it yields CASRLSGTVSYNEQFF. The V call is TRBV2, the J call TRBJ2-1; perhaps TRBD2 as D (6 bases). V gave up 6 bases and J gave up 1 base, with 16 bases separating them. The CDR3 is made up of 16 amino acids. From germline, CDR1 is SNHLY and CDR2 FYNNEI. Filled out from reference TRBV2 and TRBJ2-1, the complete variable domain reads EPEVTQTPSHQVTQMGQEVILRCVPISNHLYFYWYRQILGQKVEFLVSFYNNEISEKSEIFDDQFSVERPDGSNFTLKIRSTKLEDSAMYFCASRLSGTVSYNEQFFGPGTRLTVL.

The chain recombines TRBV27 with TRBJ2-5, with D uncertain. CDR1 MNHEY and CDR2 SMNVEV come from the germline V gene (reference sequence). The V and J ends lost 4 bases and 4 bases respectively, with 10 bases between them. The CDR3 totals 13 residues. CDR3 in amino acids: CASSSKLRETQYF. CDR3 nucleotide sequence: TGTGCCAGCAGTTCAAAACTCCGAGAGACCCAGTACTTC.

V and J are TRBV30 and TRBJ1-1, with D possibly matching TRBD1 (6 bases). The CDR3 length is 13 residues. The V gene lost 3 bases and the J gene lost 0 bases, with 8 bases spanning the gap. The germline gives CDR1 GTSNPN, CDR2 SVGIG (reference sequence). In DNA, the CDR3 is TGTGCCTGGAGGGACAGCCTGAACACTGAAGCTTTCTTT. Translated: CAWRDSLNTEAFF.

The V gene is TRBV6-6, the J gene TRBJ2-7, with D perhaps TRBD2 (5 bases). V dropped 5 bases and J dropped 0 bases, with 14 bases sitting between them. Germline CDR1 is MNHNY and CDR2 is SVGAGI (reference sequence). CDR3 length equals 15 residues. CDR3 sequence reads: CASSPPGGFSYEQYF. CDR3 DNA: TGTGCCAGCAGTCCCCCCGGCGGGTTCTCCTACGAGCAGTACTTC.

This clone was found a few times. The chain employs TRBV6-1 and TRBJ2-1; 8 positions match TRBD2. The CDR3 has 14 residues. Germline CDR1 MNHNS, CDR2 SASEGT. V lost 5 bases, J lost 4 bases, and 4 bases stayed unmatched. The CDR3 DNA is TGTGCCAGCAGTCTTAGCGGGGCTTACAATGAGCAGTTCTTC. This encodes CASSLSGAYNEQFF.

This rearrangement joins TRBV11-3 to TRBJ2-7; 7 bases are a match to TRBD1. The CDR3 extends over 15 amino acids. Germline CDR1 SGHNT, CDR2 YENEEA. With V trimmed by 5 bases and J by 0 bases, 7 bases remained unmatched. The CDR3, as DNA: TGTGCCAGCAGCCTCAAACAGGGGCGCTCCTACGAGCAGTACTTC. Protein product: CASSLKQGRSYEQYF.

This clone was recorded a few times. The chain recombines TRBV30 with TRBJ2-7; D remains unclear. Germline V gene data show CDR1 as GTSNPN and CDR2 as SVGIG (reference sequence). The V end lost 0 bases, the J end lost 6 bases, and 12 bases lay between the germline ends. CDR3 size: 13 residues. CDR3 region: CAWSVGGPLEQYF. The CDR3 DNA reads as TGTGCCTGGAGTGTTGGTGGGCCGCTCGAGCAGTACTTC.

The gene calls are TRBV6-1 and TRBJ1-2; no definite D call. Germline CDR1 and CDR2: MNHNS and SASEGT. CDR3 size: 15 residues. V lost 5 bases, J lost 0 bases, and 13 bases lay in between. CDR3 in amino acids: CASSPLTDANYGYTF. Here the CDR3 DNA reads TGTGCCAGCAGTCCCCTTACAGATGCTAACTATGGCTACACCTTC.

CDR3 DNA: TGTGCCAGCAGCGAGGACAGTTTAGGCATCACAGATACGCAGTATTTT. Translating gives CASSEDSLGITDTQYF. The V gene is TRBV9, the J gene TRBJ2-3, with D possibly matching TRBD1 (6 bases). V was trimmed by 3 bases and J by 2 bases, leaving 16 bases between them. Germline assignment: CDR1 SGDLS and CDR2 YYNGEE. There are 16 residues in the CDR3.